This T cell receptor beta chain emerged from a study of human T cells and chemical hapten exposure. Study context: Across samples, TCR yields varied, mostly owing to small differences in pooled library volumes. Study-level points and caveats: With regard to DPC sensitization, TCRs above 1 in 1000 frequency did not change.

The library tagged each cDNA molecule with unique molecular identifiers. Under the authors' procedure: The number of TCRs in each sample had a median of approximately 96,000 and spanned about 20,000 to 690,600. TCRdb re-called the 5' RACE reads with MiXCR, one entry per CDR3 protein. Here the V and J calls rest on TCRdb's processing, not on the authors' analysis. The data contain approximately 81,000 distinct CDR3 sequences, approximately 8% of them singletons. The CDR3 loop spans 12 amino acids. V lost 6 bases and J lost 11, with 13 bases in between. Unseparated into fractions, whole blood served as the source from which total RNA was extracted. This clonotype was found many times. No antigen is known for it.

This TCR derives from a male donor in good health. The V gene is TRBV12-3 or TRBV12-4, the J gene TRBJ1-4; D not resolved. This chain's CDR3 is CASSPASYKLFF. In nucleotides, the CDR3 is TGTGCCAGCAGCCCCGCATCCTATAAACTGTTTTTT.